The 28 T cell receptor beta chains reported below all come from one sample, sequenced in a study of control samples from healthy donors and cancer patients. Generated by immunoSEQ multiplex PCR, the TCRdb table keeps only in-frame clones and is missing some. The data show 130,000 or so clones, with about 90% seen just once and around 7.3% held by the top ten. The material sequenced was blood. The receptors shown here come from a man younger than 35 in good health.

This clone appeared once. Written as DNA, the CDR3 is TGTGCCAGCAGTTTCAGCGGGGGAATTTACAATGAGCAGTTCTTC. As protein: CASSFSGGIYNEQFF. The J gene is TRBJ2-1, the V gene TRBV6-5; TRBD2 aligns across 8 bases. Germline-derived CDR1 and CDR2 are MNHEY and SVGAGI. The V segment lost 4 bases and the J segment 4 bases; nucleotides outside the gene matches: 6. The CDR3 has 15 amino acids.

On this clone itself: This specimen includes other DNA sequences encoding the same CDR3. V gene TRBV7-3 combines with J gene TRBJ2-3; D possibly uses TRBD1 or TRBD2 (5 bases each). The CDR3 contains 14 residues. Trimming took 2 bases from V and 2 from J, leaving 8 bases between them. Germline CDR1 reads SGHTA; CDR2 reads FQGTGA. The CDR3 DNA reads TGTGCCAGCAGCTTAGCCGGGGCCACAGATACGCAGTATTTT. This translates into CASSLAGATDTQYF.

This rearrangement joins TRBV5-1 to TRBJ2-7, with D perhaps assigned TRBD1 or TRBD2 (5 bases each). The CDR3 loop spans 15 amino acids. Trimming removed 0 bases at V and 2 bases at J, with 12 bases between. CDR1 and CDR2 from the germline V gene are SGHRS and YFSETQ. CDR3 region: CASSLEGQGPYEQYF. DNA for the CDR3: TGCGCCAGCAGCTTGGAAGGGCAGGGACCCTACGAGCAGTACTTC.

This sequence joins TRBV7-9 and TRBJ2-7; D not certain. V lost 3 bases to trimming and J lost 3 bases, with 12 bases between them. Germline V gives CDR1 SEHNR, CDR2 FQNEAQ (reference sequence). The CDR3 totals 14 residues. CDR3 coding DNA: TGTGCCAGCAGCTTGAAAGGATCCTACTACGAGCAGTACTTC. As protein: CASSLKGSYYEQYF.

The V gene is TRBV3-1 (or the pseudogene TRBV3-2), the J gene TRBJ1-6; TRBD1 matches 7 bases. Trimming cost V 2 bases and J 3 bases; bases outside gene matches: 10. The CDR3 loop spans 18 amino acids. Germline V CDR1 and CDR2: LGHDT, YNNKEL (reference sequence). The CDR3 DNA is TGTGCCAGCAGCCAAAGCCCCTGGGACAGAATCTATAATTCACCCCTCCACTTT. Translated, it gives CASSQSPWDRIYNSPLHF.

The genes are TRBV6-5 and TRBJ2-7; the D gene could be TRBD1 or TRBD2 (5 bases each). Trimming pared 6 bases from V and 4 bases from J, leaving 16 bases between. The CDR3 consists of 14 residues. Germline V gene lookup returns CDR1 MNHEY and CDR2 SVGAGI. CDR3 in DNA: TGTGCCAGCAGACTGGGGGTTGGTATGTACGAGCAGTACTTC. Encoded protein: CASRLGVGMYEQYF.

The gene calls are TRBV24-1 and TRBJ2-1, with D hard to call. The CDR3 has 14 amino acids. Per germline, CDR1 KGHDR and CDR2 SFDVKD. Trimming took 9 bases from V and 8 from J, leaving 19 bases between them. The CDR3 DNA reads as TGTGCCACCCCCGACTTCTCGGCTCGGGATGAGCAGTTCTTC. Its translation is CATPDFSARDEQFF.

The chain has TRBV27 and TRBJ2-7; no reliable D call. Trimming removed 0 bases from V and 5 bases from J, with 8 bases in between. Germline loops: CDR1 MNHEY, CDR2 SMNVEV (reference sequence). This CDR3 has 13 residues. The CDR3 DNA is TGTGCCAGCAGTTTATCGTCAGGAAACGAGCAGTACTTC. Its protein is CASSLSSGNEQYF.

The V call is TRBV5-1, the J call TRBJ1-2, with unresolved D. Trimming stripped 4 bases from V and 0 bases from J, with 4 bases between. The CDR3 is 12 amino acids. Germline assignment: CDR1 SGHRS and CDR2 YFSETQ. The CDR3 here is CASSDTNYGYTF. DNA for the CDR3: TGCGCCAGCAGCGACACTAACTATGGCTACACCTTC.

The CDR3 bases are TGTGCCAGCAGTTTAGGGCTGACGGGGGACTCCTACAATGAGCAGTTCTTC. This sequence encodes CASSLGLTGDSYNEQFF. The chain is built from TRBV27 and TRBJ2-1; perhaps TRBD2 as D (6 bases). The CDR3 runs to 17 residues. V lost 2 bases to trimming and J lost 0 bases, with 14 bases between them. CDR1 and CDR2 from the germline V gene are MNHEY and SMNVEV (reference sequence).

The chain links TRBV3-1 (or the pseudogene TRBV3-2) to TRBJ2-7; the match to TRBD1 covers 9 bases. This CDR3 has 15 residues. Germline CDR1 reads LGHDT; CDR2 reads YNNKEL (reference sequence). The V segment lost 4 bases and the J segment 3 bases; nucleotides outside the gene matches: 7. Written as DNA, the CDR3 is TGTGCCAGCAGCCGAACGGGACAGGGAGGCTACGAGCAGTACTTC. Encoded protein: CASSRTGQGGYEQYF.

Here the CDR3 DNA reads TGTGCCTGGAGTTCACTGGACACTCAACTGTTTTTT. The encoded protein is CAWSSLDTQLFF. This chain connects TRBV30 to TRBJ1-4; D may be TRBD1 (5 bases). Trimming took off 2 bases at V and 12 bases at J, with 13 bases between the two ends. The germline CDR1 and CDR2 sequences are GTSNPN and SVGIG (reference sequence). CDR3 size: 12 residues.

The chain couples TRBV11-3 to TRBJ2-7; D possibly corresponds to TRBD1 (5 bases). The CDR3 is 13 residues long. Germline values: CDR1 SGHNT, CDR2 YENEEA. V was trimmed by 4 bases and J by 1 base, leaving 8 bases between them. CDR3 sequence (DNA): TGTGCCAGCAGCTACCGACAGTCCTACGAGCAGTACTTC. This sequence encodes CASSYRQSYEQYF.

The genes are TRBV21-1 and TRBJ1-5; the listed D gene, TRBD1, was not tested against the DNA. TRBV21-1 is shown as a pseudogene. The CDR3 totals 20 residues. The CDR3 here is CASSLMWYQGLRGSNQPQHF. CDR3 nucleotide sequence: TGTGCCAGCAGCTTAATGTGGTATCAAGGGCTCAGGGGTAGCAATCAGCCCCAGCATTTT.

This clone was seen once. The V and J genes are TRBV20-1 and TRBJ2-1; D gene uncertain. The V and J ends lost 3 bases and 8 bases respectively, with 2 bases between them. The germline V gene encodes CDR1 DFQATT and CDR2 SNEGSKA (reference sequence). The CDR3 runs to 9 residues. The CDR3 region is CSARYEQFF. The CDR3 DNA sequence: TGCAGTGCTAGGTATGAGCAGTTCTTC.

The rearrangement links TRBV14 to TRBJ2-5, with D possibly being TRBD1 or TRBD2 (5 bases each). CDR1 SGHDN and CDR2 FVKESK come from the germline V gene. CDR3 length equals 15 residues. Trimming stripped 3 bases from V and 5 bases from J, with 16 bases between. Written as DNA, the CDR3 is TGTGCCAGCAGCCAGGGGCTAGGGCGCGGGGAGACCCAGTACTTC. It yields the protein CASSQGLGRGETQYF. Together with reference TRBV14 and TRBJ2-5, the CDR3 gives the full variable domain: EAGVTQFPSHSVIEKGQTVTLRCDPISGHDNLYWYRRVMGKEIKFLLHFVKESKQDESGMPNNRFLAERTGGTYSTLKVQPAELEDSGVYFCASSQGLGRGETQYFGPGTRLLVL.

The J gene is TRBJ2-7, the V gene TRBV5-1; tentative D call: TRBD1 (6 bases). Germline V lookup: CDR1 SGHRS, CDR2 YFSETQ. Trimming took 0 bases from V and 2 from J, leaving 9 bases between them. The CDR3 spans 14 residues. The CDR3 loop is CASSLAWDTYEQYF. In nucleotides, the CDR3 is TGCGCCAGCAGCTTGGCCTGGGACACCTACGAGCAGTACTTC. The variable domain in full, with the rest retrieved from reference TRBV5-1 and TRBJ2-7, is KAGVTQTPRYLIKTRGQQVTLSCSPISGHRSVSWYQQTPGQGLQFLFEYFSETQRNKGNFPGRFSGRQFSNSRSEMNVSTLELGDSALYLCASSLAWDTYEQYFGPGTRLTVT.

V usage is TRBV3-1 (or the pseudogene TRBV3-2) and J usage is TRBJ2-4; no clear D. This CDR3 comprises 15 residues. With 1 base removed from V and 5 bases from J, the gap between germline ends came to 12 bases. The germline V gene encodes CDR1 LGHDT and CDR2 YNNKEL (reference sequence). The CDR3 loop reads CASSQGVGDQNIQYF. The CDR3 bases are TGTGCCAGCAGCCAAGGAGTAGGCGATCAAAACATTCAGTACTTC.

The sample holds a few counts of this clone. J is TRBJ1-2 and V is TRBV4-3; D not resolved. V gave up 0 bases and J gave up 8 bases, with 19 bases separating them. Per the germline V gene, CDR1 is LGHNA and CDR2 is YSLEER. The CDR3 length is 16 residues. The CDR3 spells CASSQDSLGSLQGYTF. CDR3 nucleotides: TGCGCCAGCAGCCAAGACTCATTAGGCAGCCTCCAGGGCTACACCTTC.

V is TRBV27 and J is TRBJ1-2; the match to TRBD1 covers 10 bases. J was trimmed by 5 bases and V by 8 bases; bases with no gene match: 11. This CDR3 region has 15 residues. Looked up from germline, CDR1 is MNHEY and CDR2 is SMNVEV (reference sequence). CDR3 protein: CASRAPPDRGYGYTF. The CDR3 DNA reads as TGTGCCAGCCGAGCCCCCCCGGACAGGGGGTATGGCTACACCTTC.

The CDR3: CAAGQTSSGNTIYF. CDR3 sequence (DNA): TGTGCCGCCGGACAGACGAGCTCTGGAAACACCATATATTTT. The genes are TRBV19 and TRBJ1-3; a weak D match, TRBD1 (6 bases). The germline CDR1 and CDR2 sequences are LNHDA and SQIVND (reference sequence). The CDR3 has 14 residues. Trimming took 11 bases from V and 0 from J, leaving 14 bases between them.

The gene calls are TRBV11-2 and TRBJ1-1; D unresolved. The CDR3 is made up of 11 amino acids. Between the trimmed V and J ends, which lost 6 bases and 8 bases, there was a span of 10 bases. CDR1 is SGHAT, CDR2 FQNNGV, per germline. The CDR3 region has the DNA TGTGCCAGCAGGTTGAATATGGAAGCTTTCTTT. Amino acids: CASRLNMEAFF.

The V gene is TRBV15, the J gene TRBJ2-5; D is tentatively TRBD1 or TRBD2 (5 bases each). V lost 7 bases and J 5 bases, leaving 17 bases between the germline ends. There are 14 residues in the CDR3. Germline V gene lookup returns CDR1 LNHNV and CDR2 YYDKDF (reference sequence). CDR3 sequence reads: CATMHAGTRETQYF. The DNA for the CDR3 is TGTGCCACCATGCACGCCGGGACGCGGGAGACCCAGTACTTC. The full variable domain, completed using reference TRBV15 and TRBJ2-5, is DAMVIQNPRYQVTQFGKPVTLSCSQTLNHNVMYWYQQKSSQAPKLLFHYYDKDFNNEADTPDNFQSRRPNTSFCFLDIRSPGLGDTAMYLCATMHAGTRETQYFGPGTRLLVL.

The rearrangement uses TRBV10-3 and TRBJ1-1, with 7 nucleotides matching TRBD1. V was clipped by 6 bases and J by 1 base; unmatched bases: 8. The CDR3 has 15 amino acids. CDR1 and CDR2 (germline): ENHRY, SYGVKD. The CDR3 DNA is TGTGCCATCAGGATGACAGGGACCCCGAACACTGAAGCTTTCTTT. Its protein product is CAIRMTGTPNTEAFF.

The CDR3, as DNA: TGTGCCAGCAGTTACCACCGTGAAGCGTCCTACGAGCAGTACTTC. Its protein is CASSYHREASYEQYF. This chain uses TRBV6-2 or TRBV6-3 with TRBJ2-7, with D unclear. This CDR3 is 15 amino acids long. Germline-derived CDR1 and CDR2 are MNHEY and SVGEGT. The V end lost 2 bases, the J end lost 1 base, and 12 bases lay between the germline ends.

V is TRBV28 and J is TRBJ1-2; unclear D gene. V gave up 6 bases and J gave up 4 bases, with 15 bases separating them. Germline V CDR1 and CDR2: MDHEN, SYDVKM. This CDR3 contains 14 residues. The CDR3 region has the DNA TGTGCCAGCAGGGGTCGGGGAGAGTCCTATGGCTACACCTTC. This codes for CASRGRGESYGYTF.

This chain uses TRBV19 with TRBJ1-2; D may be TRBD1 (5 bases). V shed 7 bases and J shed 3 bases, with 9 bases lying between them. The CDR3 spans 12 residues. Germline V lookup: CDR1 LNHDA, CDR2 SQIVND (reference sequence). The CDR3 region has the DNA TGTGCCAGTAACGACAGATACTATGGCTACACCTTC. As protein: CASNDRYYGYTF. Full variable domain (outside the CDR3, taken from reference TRBV19 and TRBJ1-2): DGGITQSPKYLFRKEGQNVTLSCEQNLNHDAMYWYRQDPGQGLRLIYYSQIVNDFQKGDIAEGYSVSREKKESFPLTVTSAQKNPTAFYLCASNDRYYGYTFGSGTRLTVV.

The rearrangement joins TRBV15 to TRBJ1-1, with 7 bases that match TRBD1. CDR3 length equals 12 residues. With V trimmed by 0 bases and J by 9 bases, 1 base remained unmatched. CDR1 and CDR2 from the germline V gene are LNHNV and YYDKDF (reference sequence). CDR3 nucleotide sequence: TGTGCCACCAGCAGAGACAGGGGGAAAGCTTTCTTT. It encodes CATSRDRGKAFF.